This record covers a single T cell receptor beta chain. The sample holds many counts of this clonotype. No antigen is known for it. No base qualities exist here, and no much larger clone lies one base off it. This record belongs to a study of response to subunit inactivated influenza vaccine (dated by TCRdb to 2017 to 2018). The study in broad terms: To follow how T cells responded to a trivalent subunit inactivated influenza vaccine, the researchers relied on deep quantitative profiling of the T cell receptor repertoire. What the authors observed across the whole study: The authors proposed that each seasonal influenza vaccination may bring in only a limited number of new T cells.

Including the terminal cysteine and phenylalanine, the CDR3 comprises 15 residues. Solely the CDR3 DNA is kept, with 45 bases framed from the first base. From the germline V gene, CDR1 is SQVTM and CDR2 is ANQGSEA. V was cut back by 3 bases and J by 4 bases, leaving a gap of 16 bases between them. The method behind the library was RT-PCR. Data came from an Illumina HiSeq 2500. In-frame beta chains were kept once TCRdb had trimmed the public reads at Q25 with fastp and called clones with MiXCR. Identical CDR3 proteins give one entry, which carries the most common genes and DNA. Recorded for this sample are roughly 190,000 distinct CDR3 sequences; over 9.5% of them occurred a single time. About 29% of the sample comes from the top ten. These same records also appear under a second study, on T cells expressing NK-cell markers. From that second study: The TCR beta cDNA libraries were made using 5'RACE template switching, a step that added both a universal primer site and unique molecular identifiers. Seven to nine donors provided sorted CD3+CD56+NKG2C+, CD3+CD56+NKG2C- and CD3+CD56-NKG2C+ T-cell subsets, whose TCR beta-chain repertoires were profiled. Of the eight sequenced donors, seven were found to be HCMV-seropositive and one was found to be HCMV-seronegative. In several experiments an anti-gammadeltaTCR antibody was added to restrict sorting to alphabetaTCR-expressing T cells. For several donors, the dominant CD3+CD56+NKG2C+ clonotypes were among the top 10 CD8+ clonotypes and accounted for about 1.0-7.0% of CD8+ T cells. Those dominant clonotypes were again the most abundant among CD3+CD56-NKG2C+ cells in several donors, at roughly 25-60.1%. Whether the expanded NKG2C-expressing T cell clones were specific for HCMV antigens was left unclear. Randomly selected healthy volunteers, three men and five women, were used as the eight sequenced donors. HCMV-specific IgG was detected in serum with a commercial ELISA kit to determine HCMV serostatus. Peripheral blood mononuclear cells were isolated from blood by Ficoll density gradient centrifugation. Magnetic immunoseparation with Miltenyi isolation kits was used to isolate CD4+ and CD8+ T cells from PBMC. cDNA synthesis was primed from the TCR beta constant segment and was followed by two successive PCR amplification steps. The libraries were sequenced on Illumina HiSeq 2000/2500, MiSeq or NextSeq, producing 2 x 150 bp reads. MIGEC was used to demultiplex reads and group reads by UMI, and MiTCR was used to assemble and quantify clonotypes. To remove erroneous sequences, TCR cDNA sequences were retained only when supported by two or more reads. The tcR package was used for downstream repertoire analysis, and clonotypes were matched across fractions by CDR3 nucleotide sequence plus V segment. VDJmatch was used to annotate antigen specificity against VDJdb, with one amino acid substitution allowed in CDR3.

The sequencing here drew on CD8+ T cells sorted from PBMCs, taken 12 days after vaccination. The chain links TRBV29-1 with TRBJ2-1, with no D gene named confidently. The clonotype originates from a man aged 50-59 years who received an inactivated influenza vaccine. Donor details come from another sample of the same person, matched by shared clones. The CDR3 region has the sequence CSVDFSKSPYNEQFF. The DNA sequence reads TGCAGCGTTGATTTTAGCAAATCGCCTTACAATGAGCAGTTCTTC.